There are a few counts of the clone carrying this T cell receptor (beta chain). The target antigen is unknown. This sample is part of a study of cytomegalovirus exposure and HLA in healthy donors. The PCR had 60 Vbeta and 13 Jbeta primers. Libraries were prepared by immunoSEQ multiplex PCR; TCRdb keeps only in-frame clonotypes and omits some of them. The repertoire holds tens of thousands of clones, with 63% as singletons. Study-wide results and caveats: Altogether, some 160 TCR beta chains were recorded as cytomegalovirus-associated.

The receptor's source is a woman aged 40 to 49 in good health and CMV-seropositive. The specimen sequenced was PBMCs.

The CDR3 spells CASSKKDRTYEQYF. The CDR3 DNA reads TGTGCCAGCAGCAAAAAGGACAGAACCTACGAGCAGTACTTC. The rearrangement joins TRBV21-1 to TRBJ2-7; TRBD1 reflects the table's D call only, with no check against the DNA. TRBV21-1 is assigned pseudogene status. This CDR3 spans 14 amino acids.